The 24 T cell receptor beta chains below were found in one sample sequenced in a study of shared clonotypes between healthy human individuals (dated by TCRdb to 2020 to 2022). Library creation used the immunoSEQ multiplex PCR assay. The clones in this table, taken by TCRdb from immuneACCESS, are in-frame only. Not every clone is retained; where verified, under half of the shortfall comes from an unresolved V gene, and the cause of the rest is unknown. The sample table holds 950,000 to 1,300,000 clones, of which about 70% were seen once. The ten largest clones add up to about 1.5% of the sample. The source material was memory CD4+ T cells sorted from blood. This specimen's cell subset or site label, per the study, means: CD45RA-negative fraction. Receptors were obtained from a man younger than 35 in good health.

This clone was detected only once. The CDR3 DNA reads as TGTGCCAGCATGCTAGACAGGGGGCCCAATATACCCCTCCACTTT. Encoded protein: CASMLDRGPNIPLHF. The chain combines TRBV2 with TRBJ1-6; 10 nucleotides line up with TRBD1. The germline V gene encodes CDR1 SNHLY and CDR2 FYNNEI. V shed 7 bases and J 12 bases; nucleotides not matched to a gene: 12. The CDR3 has 15 amino acids.

This rearrangement joins TRBV7-2 to TRBJ1-6; TRBD1 is a possible D gene (5 bases). Germline-derived CDR1 and CDR2 are SGHTA and FQGNSA. There are 15 residues in the CDR3. V dropped 0 bases and J dropped 9 bases, with 12 bases sitting between them. The CDR3 reads CASSLAFGTSSPLHF. CDR3 DNA sequence: TGTGCCAGCAGCTTAGCGTTTGGGACTAGTTCACCCCTCCACTTT.

This chain links TRBV5-1 with TRBJ2-5; D unresolved. CDR1 and CDR2 from the germline V gene are SGHRS and YFSETQ. There are 13 residues in the CDR3. The germline V and J ends were trimmed by 3 bases and 7 bases, with 13 bases remaining between them. The CDR3 coding sequence is TGCGCCAGCAGCTGGGGATCTGAAGGGACCCAGTACTTC. The encoded protein is CASSWGSEGTQYF.

The genes are TRBV9 and TRBJ2-7; TRBD2 matches at 12 bases. The CDR3 spans 14 residues. Germline V lookup: CDR1 SGDLS, CDR2 YYNGEE. V shed 2 bases and J 6 bases; nucleotides not matched to a gene: 3. CDR3 sequence reads: CASSVTSGGGEQYF. The CDR3, as DNA: TGTGCCAGCAGCGTGACTAGCGGGGGAGGCGAGCAGTACTTC.

About this clone: Other DNA sequences in the sample encode the same CDR3. The chain uses TRBV5-1 and TRBJ1-5, with 7 bases fitting TRBD1. The CDR3 has 15 amino acids. Germline assignment: CDR1 SGHRS and CDR2 YFSETQ. The ends lost 0 bases at V and 2 bases at J; junction bases unmatched: 2. This CDR3 reads CASSLAGTGNQPQHF. The CDR3 DNA is TGCGCCAGCAGCTTGGCTGGGACAGGCAATCAGCCCCAGCATTTT.

This chain uses TRBV7-2 with TRBJ2-7; D is undetermined. Germline-derived CDR1 and CDR2 are SGHTA and FQGNSA. The ends were cut back, 1 base at V and 2 bases at J, with 6 bases in the middle. The length of the CDR3 is 13 residues. The CDR3 is CASSLGTPYEQYF. CDR3 coding DNA: TGTGCCAGCAGCTTAGGAACCCCCTACGAGCAGTACTTC.

Turning to this clone: Other DNA sequences in this specimen translate into the identical CDR3. The V and J genes are TRBV10-3 and TRBJ1-2; D gene uncertain. From germline, CDR1 is ENHRY and CDR2 SYGVKD. Trimming cost V 0 bases and J 7 bases, with 6 bases left between them. The CDR3 spans 12 residues. The CDR3 sequence is CAISESRSGYTF. The CDR3 coding sequence is TGTGCCATCAGTGAGTCGCGTTCTGGCTACACCTTC.

The rearrangement uses TRBV13 and TRBJ2-5, with 7 bases that match TRBD2. After removal of 6 bases from V and 3 bases from J, the junction contained 4 bases not matched to a gene. Germline CDR1 reads PRHDT; CDR2 reads FYEKMQ (reference sequence). The CDR3 is 13 amino acids. CDR3 protein: CASSPTSEETQYF. The CDR3 DNA reads TGTGCCAGCAGTCCTACTAGCGAAGAGACCCAGTACTTC.

The chain joins TRBV27 to TRBJ1-2; D perhaps matches TRBD1 (5 bases). The germline V and J ends were trimmed by 8 bases and 4 bases, with 17 bases remaining between them. The CDR3 spans 14 residues. Germline loops: CDR1 MNHEY, CDR2 SMNVEV (reference sequence). DNA of the CDR3: TGTGCCAGCCGCCAATCTACAGGCCCCTATGGCTACACCTTC. Its translation: CASRQSTGPYGYTF.

This clone was counted a single time. The J gene is TRBJ2-7, the V gene TRBV6-1; the D gene could be TRBD1 or TRBD2 (5 bases each). From germline, CDR1 is MNHNS and CDR2 SASEGT. The CDR3 runs to 13 residues. The ends were cut back, 4 bases at V and 3 bases at J, with 10 bases in the middle. CDR3 in amino acids: CASSAEGNYEQYF. CDR3 nucleotide sequence: TGTGCCAGCAGTGCCGAGGGGAACTACGAGCAGTACTTC.

The genes are TRBV5-1 and TRBJ2-4; 14 nucleotides agree with TRBD2. V was pared by 3 bases and J by 2 bases, with 7 bases of the junction left unmatched. The CDR3 totals 18 residues. Germline loops: CDR1 SGHRS, CDR2 YFSETQ. The CDR3 sequence: CASSYGLAGGTTKNIQYF. For the CDR3, the DNA is TGCGCCAGCAGCTACGGACTAGCGGGGGGTACGACCAAAAACATTCAGTACTTC. The full variable domain, with the rest looked up from reference TRBV5-1 and TRBJ2-4, is KAGVTQTPRYLIKTRGQQVTLSCSPISGHRSVSWYQQTPGQGLQFLFEYFSETQRNKGNFPGRFSGRQFSNSRSEMNVSTLELGDSALYLCASSYGLAGGTTKNIQYFGAGTRLSVL.

A single count supports this clone. The gene calls are TRBV5-1 and TRBJ2-5, with D maybe TRBD1 (5 bases). The J call is uncertain, as TRBJ2-7 better fits the DNA end. Germline CDR1 SGHRS, CDR2 YFSETQ. CDR3 size: 14 residues. The CDR3 nucleotides are TGCGCCAGCAGCTTGGCGGTCCAGGGCTACGAGCAGTACTTC. Residues: CASSLAVQGYEQYF.

This chain joins TRBV28 and TRBJ1-6; 8 nucleotides align to TRBD1. Unmatched junction bases numbered 4, after V lost 6 bases and J lost 6 bases. The CDR3 has 14 residues. In germline, CDR1 is MDHEN, CDR2 SYDVKM. CDR3 DNA: TGTGCCAGCAGCCCAGGACAGGGTAATTCACCCCTCCACTTT. Translated: CASSPGQGNSPLHF.

J is TRBJ1-4 and V is TRBV5-1, with 10 bases that match TRBD1. V was clipped by 1 base and J by 6 bases; unmatched bases: 27. Germline V gives CDR1 SGHRS, CDR2 YFSETQ. The CDR3 covers 23 residues. For the CDR3, the DNA is TGCGCCAGCAGCTTGATAAGGACAGGGGGACACTCGCGGGGGCCAGCCCCCGATGAAAAACTGTTTTTT. Translation: CASSLIRTGGHSRGPAPDEKLFF.

To note about this clone: Within the sample, other DNA sequences also encode this same CDR3. This chain links TRBV19 with TRBJ1-2; D remains unclear. CDR1 is LNHDA, CDR2 SQIVND, per germline (reference sequence). The ends were cut back, 0 bases at V and 4 bases at J, with 6 bases in the middle. This CDR3 spans 13 amino acids. CDR3 in amino acids: CASSIDDRYGYTF. In DNA, the CDR3 is TGTGCCAGTAGTATAGATGACCGCTATGGCTACACCTTC.

This clone has only one observation. The chain combines TRBV18 with TRBJ1-2, with D unclear. The CDR3 length is 15 residues. CDR1 and CDR2 from the germline V gene are KGHSH and LQKENI. Trimming left V 3 bases short and J 9 bases short, with 20 bases between. CDR3 residues: CASSPLDEPSSSYTF. The CDR3 DNA is TGTGCCAGCTCACCTTTGGACGAGCCAAGTAGTAGCTACACCTTC. Complete variable domain (other parts from reference TRBV18 and TRBJ1-2): NAGVMQNPRHLVRRRGQEARLRCSPMKGHSHVYWYRQLPEEGLKFMVYLQKENIIDESGMPKERFSAEFPKEGPSILRIQQVVRGDSAAYFCASSPLDEPSSSYTFGSGTRLTVV.

This clone was seen a single time. This rearrangement joins TRBV4-3 to TRBJ2-2; tentative D call: TRBD1 (5 bases). The CDR3 is made up of 13 amino acids. The germline V gene has CDR1 LGHNA and CDR2 YSLEER. The ends were cut back, 1 base at V and 6 bases at J, with 6 bases in the middle. The CDR3 DNA sequence: TGCGCCAGCAGCCAAGCAGGGCCCGGGGAGCTGTTTTTT. This gives the protein CASSQAGPGELFF.

The table lists this clone with a count of one. The rearrangement uses TRBV6-1 and TRBJ2-7; D is perhaps TRBD1 (5 bases). The CDR3 loop spans 14 amino acids. The V gene lost 1 base and the J gene lost 3 bases, with 10 bases spanning the gap. Germline V gene sequence: CDR1 MNHNS, CDR2 SASEGT. The CDR3 loop is CASSEGGSLYEQYF. The CDR3 nucleotides are TGTGCCAGCAGTGAAGGGGGCAGCCTCTACGAGCAGTACTTC.

The sample holds a few counts of this clone. The chain has TRBV5-8 and TRBJ2-7, with D possibly being TRBD2 (6 bases). V dropped 0 bases and J dropped 4 bases, with 14 bases sitting between them. CDR3 size: 15 residues. Germline-derived CDR1 and CDR2 are SGHTS and YDEGEE. The CDR3 loop is CASSLGGGQRYEQYF. As DNA, the CDR3 is TGTGCCAGCAGCTTGGGTGGAGGGCAGAGGTACGAGCAGTACTTC.

This sequence joins TRBV6-1 and TRBJ1-1; D is unresolved. The V end was cut by 2 bases, the J end by 4 bases, with 11 bases between. CDR3 size: 14 residues. Per the germline V gene, CDR1 is MNHNS and CDR2 is SASEGT. The CDR3 reads CASSERGMVTEAFF. The CDR3 nucleotides read TGTGCCAGCAGTGAACGGGGAATGGTCACTGAAGCTTTCTTT.

The V and J genes are TRBV5-1 and TRBJ1-1; 9 bases line up with TRBD1. The V gene's germline CDR1 is SGHRS and CDR2 YFSETQ. The J segment lost 2 bases and the V segment lost 3 bases, leaving 5 bases of the junction unmatched. CDR3 length equals 15 residues. The CDR3 reads CASSWGDRDNTEAFF. In DNA, the CDR3 is TGCGCCAGCAGCTGGGGGGACAGGGATAACACTGAAGCTTTCTTT.

The rearrangement links TRBV6-1 to TRBJ2-7, with a tentative D call TRBD2 (6 bases). The V gene lost 2 bases and the J gene lost 5 bases, with 16 bases spanning the gap. Germline V gene data show CDR1 as MNHNS and CDR2 as SASEGT. The CDR3 loop spans 15 amino acids. CDR3 sequence reads: CASSERWASAHEQYF. The CDR3 region has the DNA TGTGCCAGCAGTGAACGATGGGCTAGCGCGCACGAGCAGTACTTC.

This chain connects TRBV6-1 to TRBJ2-7, with unresolved D. V shed 8 bases and J shed 1 base, with 18 bases lying between them. Germline values: CDR1 MNHNS, CDR2 SASEGT. The CDR3 is 15 amino acids. This chain's CDR3 is CASGRTGPPSYEQYF. The CDR3 coding sequence is TGTGCCAGCGGAAGGACGGGCCCTCCATCCTACGAGCAGTACTTC.

The V call is TRBV7-8, the J call TRBJ2-1; D might be TRBD1 or TRBD2, each matching 5 bases. Germline CDR1 is SGHVS and CDR2 is FQNEAQ. The CDR3 is 13 residues long. Trimming removed 4 bases from V and 12 bases from J, with 16 bases in between. The CDR3 sequence is CASSSGSLVGQFF. Written as DNA, the CDR3 is TGTGCCAGCAGCTCAGGGTCACTAGTAGGGCAGTTCTTC.